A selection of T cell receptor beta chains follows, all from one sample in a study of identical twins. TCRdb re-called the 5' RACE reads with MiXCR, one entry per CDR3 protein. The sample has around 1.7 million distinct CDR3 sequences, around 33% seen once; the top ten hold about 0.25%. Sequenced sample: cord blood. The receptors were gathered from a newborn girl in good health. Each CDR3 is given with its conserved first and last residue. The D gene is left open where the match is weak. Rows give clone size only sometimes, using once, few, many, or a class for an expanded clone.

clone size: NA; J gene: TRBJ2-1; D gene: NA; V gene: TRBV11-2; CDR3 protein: CASSLGVRSSYNEQFF; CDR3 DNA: TGTGCCAGCAGCTTAGGGGTGCGGAGCTCCTACAATGAGCAGTTCTTC
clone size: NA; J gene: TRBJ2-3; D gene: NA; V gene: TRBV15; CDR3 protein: CATSRDGGTTDTQYF; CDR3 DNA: TGTGCCACCAGCAGAGATGGGGGCACGACAGATACGCAGTATTTT
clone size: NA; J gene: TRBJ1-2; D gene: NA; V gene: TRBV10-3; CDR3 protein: CAISEGQHTGYTF; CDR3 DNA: TGTGCCATCAGTGAGGGACAGCACACTGGCTACACCTTC
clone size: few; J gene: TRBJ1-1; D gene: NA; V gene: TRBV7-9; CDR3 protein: CASSLRVTGEAFF; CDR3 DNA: TGTGCCAGCAGCTTAAGGGTCACAGGGGAAGCTTTCTTT
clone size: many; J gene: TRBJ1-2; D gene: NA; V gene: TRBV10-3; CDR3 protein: CAISERREANYGYTF; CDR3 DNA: TGTGCCATCAGTGAGCGCAGGGAGGCTAACTATGGCTACACCTTC
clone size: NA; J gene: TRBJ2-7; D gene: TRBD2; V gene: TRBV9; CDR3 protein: CASSVAGGWPSSYNEQYF; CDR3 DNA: TGTGCCAGCAGCGTAGCGGGAGGGTGGCCTTCCTCCTACAATGAGCAGTACTTC
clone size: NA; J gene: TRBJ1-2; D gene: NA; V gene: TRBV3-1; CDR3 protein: CASSQNAEGYTF; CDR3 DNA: TGTGCCAGCAGCCAAAACGCGGAGGGCTACACCTTC
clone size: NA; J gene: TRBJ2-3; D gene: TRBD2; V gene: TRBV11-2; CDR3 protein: CASSMIPGLALDTQYF; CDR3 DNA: TGTGCCAGCAGCATGATACCGGGACTAGCTTTAGATACGCAGTATTTT
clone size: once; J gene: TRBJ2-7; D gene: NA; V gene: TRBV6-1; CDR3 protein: CASSEENSYEQYF; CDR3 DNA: TGTGCCAGCAGTGAAGAAAATTCCTACGAGCAGTACTTC
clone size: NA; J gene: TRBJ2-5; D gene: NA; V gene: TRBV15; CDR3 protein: CATSRQLETQYF; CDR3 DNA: TGTGCCACCAGCAGACAACTAGAGACCCAGTACTTC